This T cell receptor beta chain derives from a study of T cells in localized non-small cell lung cancer. Study-wide findings and caveats: Heterogeneity remains possible because sequencing was limited to only one tumor region. There were a median around 59 of the top 100 tumor clones appearing in adjacent lung. A denser population of T cells in blood accompanied longer overall survival.

As to this clone: Its antigen is currently unknown.

Clones were sequenced by immunoSEQ multiplex PCR, and TCRdb holds only the in-frame ones, with some missing. This table has around 70,000 clones, roughly 80% appearing once. This CDR3 is 14 amino acids long. The germline V gene encodes CDR1 SQVTM and CDR2 ANQGSEA. V was clipped by 4 bases and J by 4 bases; unmatched bases: 8. The sequence was collected from an older female donor with stage I lung adenocarcinoma. The J gene is TRBJ2-5, the V gene TRBV29-1; 8 nucleotides line up with TRBD2. The starting material was peripheral blood, obtained before any cancer treatment. CDR3 sequence reads: CSVGGGGSGETQYF. Here the CDR3 DNA reads TGCAGCGTTGGCGGCGGGGGGTCTGGAGAGACCCAGTACTTC.